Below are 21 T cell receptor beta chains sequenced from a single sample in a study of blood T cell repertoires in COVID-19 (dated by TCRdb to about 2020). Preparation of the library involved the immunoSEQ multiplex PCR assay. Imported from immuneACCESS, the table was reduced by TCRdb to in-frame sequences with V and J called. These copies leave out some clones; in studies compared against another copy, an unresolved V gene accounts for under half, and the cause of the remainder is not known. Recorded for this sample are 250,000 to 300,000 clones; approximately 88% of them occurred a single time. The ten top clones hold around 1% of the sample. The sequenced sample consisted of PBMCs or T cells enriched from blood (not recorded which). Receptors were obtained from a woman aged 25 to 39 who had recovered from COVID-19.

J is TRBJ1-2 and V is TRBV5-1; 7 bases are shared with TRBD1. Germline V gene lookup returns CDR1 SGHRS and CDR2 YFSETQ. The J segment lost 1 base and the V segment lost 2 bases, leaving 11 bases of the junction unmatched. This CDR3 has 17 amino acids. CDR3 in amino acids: CASSFGQAPGGNYGYTF. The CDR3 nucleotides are TGCGCCAGCAGCTTTGGACAGGCCCCCGGTGGTAACTATGGCTACACCTTC.

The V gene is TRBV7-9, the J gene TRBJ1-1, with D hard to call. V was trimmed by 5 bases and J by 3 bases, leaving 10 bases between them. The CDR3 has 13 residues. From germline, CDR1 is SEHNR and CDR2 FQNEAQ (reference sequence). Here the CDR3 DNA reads TGTGCCAGCAGCCGTTTCCAGGACACTGAAGCTTTCTTT. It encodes CASSRFQDTEAFF.

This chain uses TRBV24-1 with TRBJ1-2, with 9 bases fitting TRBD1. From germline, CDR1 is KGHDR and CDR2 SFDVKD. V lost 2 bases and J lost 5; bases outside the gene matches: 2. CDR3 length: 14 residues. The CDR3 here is CATSDSTGGYGYTF. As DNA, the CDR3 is TGTGCCACCAGTGATTCGACAGGGGGGTATGGCTACACCTTC.

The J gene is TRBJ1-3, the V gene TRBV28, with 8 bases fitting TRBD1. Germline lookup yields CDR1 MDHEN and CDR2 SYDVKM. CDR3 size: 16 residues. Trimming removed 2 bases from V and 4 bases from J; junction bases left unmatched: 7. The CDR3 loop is CASSLRQGLRGNTIYF. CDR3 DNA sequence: TGTGCCAGCAGTTTACGACAGGGGCTTCGAGGAAACACCATATATTTT.

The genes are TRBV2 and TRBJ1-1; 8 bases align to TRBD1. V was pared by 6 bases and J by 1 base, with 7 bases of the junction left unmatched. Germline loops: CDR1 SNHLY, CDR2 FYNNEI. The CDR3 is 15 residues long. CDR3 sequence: CASSPAGTGNTEAFF. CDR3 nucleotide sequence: TGTGCCAGCAGCCCTGCAGGGACAGGGAACACTGAAGCTTTCTTT.

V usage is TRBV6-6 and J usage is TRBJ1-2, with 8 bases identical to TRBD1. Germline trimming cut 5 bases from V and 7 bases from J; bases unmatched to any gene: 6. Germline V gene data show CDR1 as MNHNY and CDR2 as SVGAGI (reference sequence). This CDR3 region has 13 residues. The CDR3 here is CASSATGEGGYTF. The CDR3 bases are TGTGCCAGCAGTGCGACAGGGGAGGGTGGCTACACCTTC.

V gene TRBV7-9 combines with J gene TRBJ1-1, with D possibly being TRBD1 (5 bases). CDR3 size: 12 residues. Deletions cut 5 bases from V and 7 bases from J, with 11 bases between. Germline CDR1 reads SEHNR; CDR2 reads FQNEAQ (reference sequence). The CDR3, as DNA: TGTGCCAGCAGCCTACAGGAGATTGAAGCTTTCTTT. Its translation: CASSLQEIEAFF.

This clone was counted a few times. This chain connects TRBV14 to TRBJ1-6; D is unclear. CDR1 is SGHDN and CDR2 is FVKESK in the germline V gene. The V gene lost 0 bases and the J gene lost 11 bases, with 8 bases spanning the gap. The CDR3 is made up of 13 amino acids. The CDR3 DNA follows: TGTGCCAGCAGCCAAGAGCGGGTAACACCCCTCCACTTT. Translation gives CASSQERVTPLHF.

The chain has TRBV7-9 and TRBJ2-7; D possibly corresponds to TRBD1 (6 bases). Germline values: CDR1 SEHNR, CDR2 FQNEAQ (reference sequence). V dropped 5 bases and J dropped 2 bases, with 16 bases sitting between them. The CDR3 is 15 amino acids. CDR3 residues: CASSPTGSKTYEQYF. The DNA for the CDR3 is TGTGCCAGCAGCCCCACAGGGAGCAAAACCTACGAGCAGTACTTC.

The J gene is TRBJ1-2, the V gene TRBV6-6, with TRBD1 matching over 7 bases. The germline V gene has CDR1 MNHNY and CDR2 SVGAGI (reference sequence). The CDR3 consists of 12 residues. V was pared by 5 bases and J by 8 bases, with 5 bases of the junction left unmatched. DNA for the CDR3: TGTGCCAGCAGTCAGACAGGGAACGGCTACACCTTC. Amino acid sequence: CASSQTGNGYTF.

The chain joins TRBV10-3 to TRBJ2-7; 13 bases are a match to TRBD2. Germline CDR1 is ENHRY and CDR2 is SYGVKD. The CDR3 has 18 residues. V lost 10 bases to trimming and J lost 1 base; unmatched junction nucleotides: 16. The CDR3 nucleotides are TGTGCCACCCAAGTTCGGACTAGCGGGAGCACCAGGTCCTACGAGCAGTACTTC. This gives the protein CATQVRTSGSTRSYEQYF.

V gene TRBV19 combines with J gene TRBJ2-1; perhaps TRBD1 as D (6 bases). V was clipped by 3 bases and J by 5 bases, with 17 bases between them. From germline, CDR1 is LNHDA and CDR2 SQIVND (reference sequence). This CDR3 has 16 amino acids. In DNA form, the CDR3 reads TGTGCCAGTAGTATGGGAAGGGGGACAACCAACAATGAGCAGTTCTTC. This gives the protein CASSMGRGTTNNEQFF.

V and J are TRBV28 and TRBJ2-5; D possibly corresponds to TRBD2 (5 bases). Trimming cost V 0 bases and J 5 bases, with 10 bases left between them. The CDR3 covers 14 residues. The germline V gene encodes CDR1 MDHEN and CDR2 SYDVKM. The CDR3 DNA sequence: TGTGCCAGCAGTTTATGGAGGGCTCTGGAGACCCAGTACTTC. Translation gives CASSLWRALETQYF.

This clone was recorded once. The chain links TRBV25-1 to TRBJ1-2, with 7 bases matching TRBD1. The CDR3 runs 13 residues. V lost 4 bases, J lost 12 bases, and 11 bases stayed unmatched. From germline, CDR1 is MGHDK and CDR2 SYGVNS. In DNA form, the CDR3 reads TGTGCCAGCAGTGGACGCCTAGGGACAGTGGACACCTTC. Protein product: CASSGRLGTVDTF.

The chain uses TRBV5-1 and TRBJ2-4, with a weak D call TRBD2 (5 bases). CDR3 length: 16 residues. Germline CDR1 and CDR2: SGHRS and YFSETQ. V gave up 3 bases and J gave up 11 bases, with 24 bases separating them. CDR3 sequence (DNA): TGCGCCAGCAGCTCGACCATGCCGGGTCAGCGGACCCTTCAGTACTTC. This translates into CASSSTMPGQRTLQYF.

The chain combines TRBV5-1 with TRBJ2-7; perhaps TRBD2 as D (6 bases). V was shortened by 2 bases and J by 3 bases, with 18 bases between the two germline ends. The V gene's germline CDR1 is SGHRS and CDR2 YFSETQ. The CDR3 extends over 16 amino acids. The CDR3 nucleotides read TGCGCCAGCAGCTTAACCCGACTAGAGGGACTCTACGAGCAGTACTTC. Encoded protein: CASSLTRLEGLYEQYF.

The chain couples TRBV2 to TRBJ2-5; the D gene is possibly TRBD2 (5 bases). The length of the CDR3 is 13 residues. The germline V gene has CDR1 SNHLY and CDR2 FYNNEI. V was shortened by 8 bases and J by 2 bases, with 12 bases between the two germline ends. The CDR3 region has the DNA TGTGCCAGCGTCCGGGATCTTCAAGAGACCCAGTACTTC. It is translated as CASVRDLQETQYF.

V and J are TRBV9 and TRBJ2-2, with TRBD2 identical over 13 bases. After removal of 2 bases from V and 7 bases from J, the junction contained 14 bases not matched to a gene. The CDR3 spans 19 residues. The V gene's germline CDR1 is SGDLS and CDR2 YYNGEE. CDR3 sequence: CASSVMGLAGIPYGGELFF. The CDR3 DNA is TGTGCCAGCAGCGTGATGGGACTAGCGGGAATCCCTTACGGCGGGGAGCTGTTTTTT.

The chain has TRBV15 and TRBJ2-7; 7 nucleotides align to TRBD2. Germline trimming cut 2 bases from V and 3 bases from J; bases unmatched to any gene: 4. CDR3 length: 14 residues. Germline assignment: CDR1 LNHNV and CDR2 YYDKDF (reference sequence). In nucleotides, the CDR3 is TGTGCCACCAGCAGAACCGGACTAGTCTACGAGCAGTACTTC. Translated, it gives CATSRTGLVYEQYF.

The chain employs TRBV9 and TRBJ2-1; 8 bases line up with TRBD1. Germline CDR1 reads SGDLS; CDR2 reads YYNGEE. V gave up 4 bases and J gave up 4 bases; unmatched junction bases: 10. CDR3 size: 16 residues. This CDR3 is CASSSRPGTGYNEQFF. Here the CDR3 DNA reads TGTGCCAGCAGCTCAAGACCCGGGACAGGTTACAATGAGCAGTTCTTC.

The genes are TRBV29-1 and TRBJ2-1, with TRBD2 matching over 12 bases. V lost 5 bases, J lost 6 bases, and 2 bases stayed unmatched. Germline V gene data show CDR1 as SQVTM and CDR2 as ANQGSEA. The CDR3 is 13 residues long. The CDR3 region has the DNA TGCAGCGTTCTAGCGGGAGGGCCCAATGAGCAGTTCTTC. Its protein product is CSVLAGGPNEQFF.